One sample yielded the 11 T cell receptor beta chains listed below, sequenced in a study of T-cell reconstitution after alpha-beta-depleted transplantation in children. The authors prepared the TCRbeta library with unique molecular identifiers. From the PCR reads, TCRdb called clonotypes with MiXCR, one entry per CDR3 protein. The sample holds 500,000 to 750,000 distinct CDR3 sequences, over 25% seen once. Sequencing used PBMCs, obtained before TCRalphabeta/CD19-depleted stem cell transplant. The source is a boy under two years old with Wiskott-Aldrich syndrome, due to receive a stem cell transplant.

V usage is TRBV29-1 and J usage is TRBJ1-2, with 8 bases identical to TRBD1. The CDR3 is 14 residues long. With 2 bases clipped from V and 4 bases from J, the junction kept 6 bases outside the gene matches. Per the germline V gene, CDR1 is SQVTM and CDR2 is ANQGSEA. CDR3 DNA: TGCAGCGTTGAAAGCCCGGGACAGGTCTATGGCTACACCTTC. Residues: CSVESPGQVYGYTF.

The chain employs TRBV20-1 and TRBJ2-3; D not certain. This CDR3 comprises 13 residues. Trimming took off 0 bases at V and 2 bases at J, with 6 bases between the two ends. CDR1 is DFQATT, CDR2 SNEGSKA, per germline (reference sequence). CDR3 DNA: TGCAGTGCTAGAGAGGGATTCACAGATACGCAGTATTTT. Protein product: CSAREGFTDTQYF.

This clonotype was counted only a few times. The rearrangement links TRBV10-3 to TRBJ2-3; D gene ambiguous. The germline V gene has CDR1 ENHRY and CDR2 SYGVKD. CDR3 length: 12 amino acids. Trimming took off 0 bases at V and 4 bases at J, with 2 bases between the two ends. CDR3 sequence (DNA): TGTGCCATCAGTGAGTCTCCAGATACGCAGTATTTT. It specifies CAISESPDTQYF.

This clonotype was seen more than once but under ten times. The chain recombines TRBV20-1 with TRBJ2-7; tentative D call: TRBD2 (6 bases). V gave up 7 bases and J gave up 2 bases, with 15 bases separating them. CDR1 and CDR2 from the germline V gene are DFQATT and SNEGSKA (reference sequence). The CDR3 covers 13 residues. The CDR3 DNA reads TGCAGTGTGTGGGGGGACGGAACCTACGAGCAGTACTTC. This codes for CSVWGDGTYEQYF.

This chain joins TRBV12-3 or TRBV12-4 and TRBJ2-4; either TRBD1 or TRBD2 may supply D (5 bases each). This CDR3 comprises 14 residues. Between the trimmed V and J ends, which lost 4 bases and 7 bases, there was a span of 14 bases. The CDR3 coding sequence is TGTGCCAGCAGTTCAGAGGGGTGGGAGAACATTCAGTACTTC. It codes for CASSSEGWENIQYF.

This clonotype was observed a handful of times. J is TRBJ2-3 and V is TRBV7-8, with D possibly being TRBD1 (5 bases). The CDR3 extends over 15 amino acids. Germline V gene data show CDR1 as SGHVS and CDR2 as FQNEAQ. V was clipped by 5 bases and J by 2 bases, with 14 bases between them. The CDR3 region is CASSLSGKPTDTQYF. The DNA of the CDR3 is TGTGCCAGCAGCCTATCAGGGAAACCCACAGATACGCAGTATTTT.

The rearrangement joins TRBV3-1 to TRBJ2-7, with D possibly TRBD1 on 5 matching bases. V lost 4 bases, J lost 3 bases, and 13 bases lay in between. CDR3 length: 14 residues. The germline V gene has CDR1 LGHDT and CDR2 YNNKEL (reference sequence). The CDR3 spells CASSPKQERYEQYF. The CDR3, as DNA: TGTGCCAGCAGCCCCAAACAGGAACGCTACGAGCAGTACTTC.

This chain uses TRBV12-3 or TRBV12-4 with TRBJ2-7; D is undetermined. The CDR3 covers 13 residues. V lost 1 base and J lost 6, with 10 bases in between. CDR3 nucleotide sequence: TGTGCCAGCAGTTTAGGGACCCTGAGCGAGCAGTACTTC. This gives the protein CASSLGTLSEQYF.

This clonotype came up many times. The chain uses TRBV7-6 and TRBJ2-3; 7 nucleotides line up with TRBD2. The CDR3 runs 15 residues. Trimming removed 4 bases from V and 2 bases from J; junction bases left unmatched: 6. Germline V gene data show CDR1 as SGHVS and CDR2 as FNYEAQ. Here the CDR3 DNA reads TGTGCCAGCAGCTACCCTAGCGGTACCACAGATACGCAGTATTTT. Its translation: CASSYPSGTTDTQYF.

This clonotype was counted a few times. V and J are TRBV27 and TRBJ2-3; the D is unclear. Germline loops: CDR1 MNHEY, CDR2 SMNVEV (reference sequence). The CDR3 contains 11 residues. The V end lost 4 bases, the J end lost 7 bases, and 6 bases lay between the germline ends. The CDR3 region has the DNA TGTGCCAGCAGTTCCCGCCATACGCAGTATTTT. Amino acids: CASSSRHTQYF.

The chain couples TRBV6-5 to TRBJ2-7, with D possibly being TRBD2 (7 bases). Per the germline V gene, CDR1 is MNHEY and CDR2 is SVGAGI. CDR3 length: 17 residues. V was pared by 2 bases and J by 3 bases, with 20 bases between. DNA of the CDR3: TGTGCCAGCAGTTACGTCGGGGGGTCAGGGGAAGTCTACGAGCAGTACTTC. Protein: CASSYVGGSGEVYEQYF.